Each of the 10 T cell receptor beta chains below was sequenced from the same sample in a study of blood T cell repertoires in COVID-19. Profiling relied on immunoSEQ multiplex PCR, and the TCRdb table lists in-frame clones only, not all of them. The table lists a few hundred thousand clones, 75% to 90% of them singletons. Sequencing was performed on PBMCs or T cells enriched from blood (not recorded which). The receptors were gathered from a man aged 18 to 35 who had recovered from COVID-19.

The CDR3 coding sequence is TGTGCCAGTAGTCCACAGGCGAACACCGGGGAGCTGTTTTTT. This encodes CASSPQANTGELFF. This chain links TRBV19 with TRBJ2-2; D is perhaps TRBD1 (5 bases). Germline CDR1 LNHDA, CDR2 SQIVND (reference sequence). The V gene lost 5 bases and the J gene lost 0 bases, with 7 bases spanning the gap. The CDR3 contains 14 residues.

V and J are TRBV19 and TRBJ1-2, with 7 bases fitting TRBD1. Germline trimming cut 8 bases from V and 8 bases from J; bases unmatched to any gene: 11. CDR1 is LNHDA, CDR2 SQIVND, per germline (reference sequence). The length of the CDR3 is 13 residues. Written as DNA, the CDR3 is TGTGCCAGTCGTACTCAGGGGGTCAGGGGCTACACCTTC. Residues: CASRTQGVRGYTF. The full variable domain, rest sourced from reference TRBV19 and TRBJ1-2, is DGGITQSPKYLFRKEGQNVTLSCEQNLNHDAMYWYRQDPGQGLRLIYYSQIVNDFQKGDIAEGYSVSREKKESFPLTVTSAQKNPTAFYLCASRTQGVRGYTFGSGTRLTVV.

The rearrangement joins TRBV4-1 to TRBJ2-2, with 7 bases fitting TRBD2. The trim removed 10 bases at V and 2 bases at J, leaving 10 bases unmatched. The CDR3 is 15 residues long. CDR1 is MGHRA, CDR2 YSYEKL, per germline. The chain's CDR3 is CATSRGRGNTGELFF. CDR3 nucleotide sequence: TGCGCCACCTCCCGAGGGAGGGGAAACACCGGGGAGCTGTTTTTT.

This chain joins TRBV7-9 and TRBJ2-7, with 11 positions matching TRBD2. The CDR3 totals 17 residues. V dropped 5 bases and J dropped 3; count of bases not matched to a gene: 12. The germline V gene has CDR1 SEHNR and CDR2 FQNEAQ (reference sequence). CDR3 nucleotides: TGTGCCAGCAGCGCAGGTAGACTAGCGGGAAAGGACTACGAGCAGTACTTC. Residues: CASSAGRLAGKDYEQYF.

The chain combines TRBV5-1 with TRBJ1-6, with 12 bases lining up with TRBD1. V shed 3 bases and J 7 bases; nucleotides not matched to a gene: 8. CDR3 length: 17 residues. CDR1 is SGHRS and CDR2 is YFSETQ in the germline V gene. The CDR3 DNA follows: TGCGCCAGCAGCTCCCGGGACAGGGGGCGTAAGAATTCACCCCTCCACTTT. Translated, it gives CASSSRDRGRKNSPLHF.

This sequence joins TRBV5-8 and TRBJ1-3, with 7 bases that match TRBD1. With 2 bases clipped from V and 0 bases from J, the junction kept 5 bases outside the gene matches. This CDR3 is 16 amino acids long. Germline assignment: CDR1 SGHTS and CDR2 YDEGEE. CDR3 loop: CASSLGTATSGNTIYF. The CDR3 region has the DNA TGTGCCAGCAGCTTAGGGACAGCTACCTCTGGAAACACCATATATTTT.

The CDR3 spells CASSFEGGIETQYF. As DNA, the CDR3 is TGCGCCAGCAGCTTCGAGGGGGGGATCGAGACCCAGTACTTC. The J gene is TRBJ2-5, the V gene TRBV5-1; TRBD2 might be the D (7 bases). V lost 2 bases, J lost 5 bases, and 13 bases lay in between. The CDR3 length is 14 residues. CDR1 is SGHRS, CDR2 YFSETQ, per germline.

The chain employs TRBV7-2 and TRBJ1-2; no definite D call. Germline assignment: CDR1 SGHTA and CDR2 FQGNSA. This CDR3 has 15 amino acids. The V end lost 1 base, the J end lost 3 bases, and 12 bases lay between the germline ends. The CDR3 here is CASSLVGRLYYGYTF. The CDR3 nucleotides read TGTGCCAGCAGCTTAGTGGGCAGACTATACTATGGCTACACCTTC. The full variable domain, in which reference TRBV7-2 and TRBJ1-2 provide the parts outside the CDR3, is GAGVSQSPSNKVTEKGKDVELRCDPISGHTALYWYRQSLGQGLEFLIYFQGNSAPDKSGLPSDRFSAERTGGSVSTLTIQRTQQEDSAVYLCASSLVGRLYYGYTFGSGTRLTVV.

This chain joins TRBV7-6 and TRBJ2-2; unclear D gene. Trimming removed 0 bases at V and 0 bases at J, with 8 bases between. Per the germline V gene, CDR1 is SGHVS and CDR2 is FNYEAQ. This CDR3 contains 16 residues. The CDR3 spells CASSLARTPNTGELFF. DNA of the CDR3: TGTGCCAGCAGCTTAGCCCGCACTCCGAACACCGGGGAGCTGTTTTTT.

The chain joins TRBV6-5 to TRBJ1-5; D is ambiguous. There are 13 residues in the CDR3. Trimming took off 6 bases at V and 3 bases at J, with 9 bases between the two ends. From germline, CDR1 is MNHEY and CDR2 SVGAGI. The CDR3 is CASSVIVNQPQHF. In DNA form, the CDR3 reads TGTGCCAGCAGCGTGATAGTCAATCAGCCCCAGCATTTT.